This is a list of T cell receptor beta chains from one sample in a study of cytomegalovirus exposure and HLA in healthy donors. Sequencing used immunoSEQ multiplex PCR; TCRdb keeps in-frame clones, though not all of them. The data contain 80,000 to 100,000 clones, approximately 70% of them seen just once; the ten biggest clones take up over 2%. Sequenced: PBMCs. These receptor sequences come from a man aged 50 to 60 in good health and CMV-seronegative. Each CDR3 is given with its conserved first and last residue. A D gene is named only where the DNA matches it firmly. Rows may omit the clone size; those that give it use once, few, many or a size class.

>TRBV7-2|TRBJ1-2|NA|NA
TGTGCCAGCAGTCGGGACAAGAACTATGGCTACACCTTC
CASSRDKNYGYTF
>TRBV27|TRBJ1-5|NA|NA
TGTGCCAGCAGTCCAGACAGGCCTCAAGGGGGTCAGCCCCAGCATTTT
CASSPDRPQGGQPQHF
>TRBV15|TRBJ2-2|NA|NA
TGTGCCACCAGCAGGGACGGGGCCGGGGAGCTGTTTTTT
CATSRDGAGELFF
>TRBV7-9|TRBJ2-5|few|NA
TGTGCCAGCAGCGGGGACCTCGGGGGGACCCAGTACTTC
CASSGDLGGTQYF
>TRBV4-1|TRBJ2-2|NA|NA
TGCGCCAGCAGCCAAGATGGCTATGGAGTCGCCGGGGAGCTGTTTTTT
CASSQDGYGVAGELFF
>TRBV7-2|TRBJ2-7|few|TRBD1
TGTGCCAGCAGCCCCCGGGACAGAAAAAGCTCCTACGAGCAGTACTTC
CASSPRDRKSSYEQYF
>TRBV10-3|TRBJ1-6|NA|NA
TGTGCCATCAGTGAGTCGTCCCCGTCTAATTCACCCCTCCACTTT
CAISESSPSNSPLHF
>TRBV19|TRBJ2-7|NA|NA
TGTGCCAGTATGGCCCGGACGGGGACCTACGAGCAGTACTTC
CASMARTGTYEQYF
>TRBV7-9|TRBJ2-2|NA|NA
TGTGCCAGCAGATCCATCAACACCGGGGAGCTGTTTTTT
CASRSINTGELFF
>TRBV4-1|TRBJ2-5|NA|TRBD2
TGCGCCAGCAGCCAAGATCGGAATAGCGGGGCGGGAAGAGAGACCCAGTACTTC
CASSQDRNSGAGRETQYF
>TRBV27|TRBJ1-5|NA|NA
TGTGCCAGCAATTTAGGGGCCGATATTAGCAATCAGCCCCAGCATTTT
CASNLGADISNQPQHF
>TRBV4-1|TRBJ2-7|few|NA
TGCGCCAGCAGCTTCCGGGACACGTCCTACGAGCAGTACTTC
CASSFRDTSYEQYF
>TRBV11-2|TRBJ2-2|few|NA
TGTGCCAGCAGCTTGGACAGTTGGAACACCGGGGAGCTGTTTTTT
CASSLDSWNTGELFF
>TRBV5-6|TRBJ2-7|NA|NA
TGTGCCAGCAGCTTGGGGGTGACTTTATACGAGCAGTACTTC
CASSLGVTLYEQYF
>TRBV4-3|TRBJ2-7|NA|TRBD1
TGCGCCAGCAGCCAAGGAAACCGGGACAGTAGTCCCTACGAGCAGTACTTC
CASSQGNRDSSPYEQYF
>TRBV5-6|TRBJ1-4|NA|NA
TGTGCCAGCAGCTTGACACCTCGTGAAAAACTGTTTTTT
CASSLTPREKLFF
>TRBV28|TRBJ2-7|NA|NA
TGTGCCAGCAGTTTAGACAATTCCTACGAGCAGTACTTC
CASSLDNSYEQYF
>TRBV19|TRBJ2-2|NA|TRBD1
TGTGCCAGTAGGGCCGGGACAGGGGGGTACACCGGGGAGCTGTTTTTT
CASRAGTGGYTGELFF
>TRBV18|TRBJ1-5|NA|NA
TGTGCCAGCTCACTGGTGCAGGGACAAGGACAGCCCCAGCATTTT
CASSLVQGQGQPQHF
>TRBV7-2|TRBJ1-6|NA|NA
TGTGCCAGCAGCCCCCGAATGACAGGCCGCTCCTATAATTCACCCCTCCACTTT
CASSPRMTGRSYNSPLHF
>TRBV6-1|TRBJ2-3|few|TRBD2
TGTGCCAGCGGGGGGGGCACAGATACGCAGTATTTT
CASGGGTDTQYF
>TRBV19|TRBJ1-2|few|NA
TGTGCCAGTAGCCGACAGGTCAACTATGGCTACACCTTC
CASSRQVNYGYTF
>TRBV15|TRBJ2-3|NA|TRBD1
TGTGCCACCAGCAGGGGACAGGGGATATTTAGCACAGATACGCAGTATTTT
CATSRGQGIFSTDTQYF
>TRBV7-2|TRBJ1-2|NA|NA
TGTGCCAGCAGCTCTCACCAGGGGCTGGGCTACACCTTC
CASSSHQGLGYTF
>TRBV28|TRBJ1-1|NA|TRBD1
TGTGCCAGCACCCATTCCGGGACAGGAAGTGAAGCTTTCTTT
CASTHSGTGSEAFF
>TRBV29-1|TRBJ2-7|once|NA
TGCAGCGTTGGTTCGCGGAACCCCTACGAGCAGTACTTC
CSVGSRNPYEQYF
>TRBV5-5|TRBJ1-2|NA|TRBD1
TGTGCCAGCAGCCTCTATGGGACAGGGGACTATGGCTACACCTTC
CASSLYGTGDYGYTF
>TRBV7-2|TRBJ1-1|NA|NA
TGTGCCAGCAGCCCCCGACCGGAACGGGACACTGAAGCTTTCTTT
CASSPRPERDTEAFF
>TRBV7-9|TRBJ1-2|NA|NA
TGTTCCAGCAGTTTTATGTCAGGGGCGAGGGGCTACACCTTC
CSSSFMSGARGYTF
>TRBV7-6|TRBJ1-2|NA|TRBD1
TGTGCCAGCAGCCCTCGGGACAGCAAACACTACAACTATGGCTACACCTTC
CASSPRDSKHYNYGYTF
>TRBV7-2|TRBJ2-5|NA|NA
TGTGCCAGCAGCTTCCCAGTTCAAGAGACCCAGTACTTC
CASSFPVQETQYF
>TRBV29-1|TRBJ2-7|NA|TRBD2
TGCAGCGGCATGCGATGGCGGGGGGAAACCTACGAGCAGTACTTC
CSGMRWRGETYEQYF
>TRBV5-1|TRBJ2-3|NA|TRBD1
TGCGCCAGCAGCGCACAGGGGTATAGCACAGATACGCAGTATTTT
CASSAQGYSTDTQYF
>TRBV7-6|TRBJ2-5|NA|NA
TGTGCCAGCAGCTTGCTTTTACGGCCAGGAGAGACCCAGTACTTC
CASSLLLRPGETQYF
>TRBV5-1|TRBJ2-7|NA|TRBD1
TGCGCCAGCAGCTTGGGTCCCCGGACAGGGGGAAGCTCCTACGAGCAGTACTTC
CASSLGPRTGGSSYEQYF
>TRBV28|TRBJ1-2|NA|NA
TGTGCCAGCAGTGTGCTGGCCTATGGCTACACCTTC
CASSVLAYGYTF
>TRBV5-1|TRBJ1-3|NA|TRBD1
TGCGCCAGCAGCTTGGGTGGACAGGGGGCGGACACCATATATTTT
CASSLGGQGADTIYF
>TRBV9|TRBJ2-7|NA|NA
TGTGCCAGCAGCCAAGGGGGGGACGGCTTCCACGAGCAGTACTTC
CASSQGGDGFHEQYF
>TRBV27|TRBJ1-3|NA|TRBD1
TGTGCCAGCTCACCGGGACAGGGGGCTTCTGGAAACACCATATATTTT
CASSPGQGASGNTIYF
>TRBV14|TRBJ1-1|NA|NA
TGTGCCAGCAGCCAAGGATGGTGGTCGGGGGACACTGAAGCTTTCTTT
CASSQGWWSGDTEAFF
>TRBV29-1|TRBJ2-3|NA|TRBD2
TGCAGCGTTGAAGCTAGCGGGAGTAGGACAGATACGCAGTATTTT
CSVEASGSRTDTQYF
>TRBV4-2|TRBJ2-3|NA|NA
TGTGCCAGCAGTTACCGCGGGGTTAGCACAGATACGCAGTATTTT
CASSYRGVSTDTQYF
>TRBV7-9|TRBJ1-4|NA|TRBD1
TGTGCCAGCAGCTTCGGGACAGGGGATGAAAAACTGTTTTTT
CASSFGTGDEKLFF
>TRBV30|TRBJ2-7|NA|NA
TGTGCCTGGAGCTCAAGATACGAGCAGTACTTC
CAWSSRYEQYF
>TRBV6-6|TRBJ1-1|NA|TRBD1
TGTGCCAGCAGTTATTCCGGGACAGGGGAAGCTTTCTTT
CASSYSGTGEAFF
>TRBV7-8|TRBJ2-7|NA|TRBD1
TGTGCCAGCAGCCCCGGGACAGGGGGAATCTACGAGCAGTACTTC
CASSPGTGGIYEQYF
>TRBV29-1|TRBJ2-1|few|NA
TGCAGCGTTTGGAACAGCTACAATGAGCAGTTCTTC
CSVWNSYNEQFF
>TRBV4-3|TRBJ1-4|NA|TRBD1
TGCGCCAGCAGCCAAGCGGGGACAGGGGGCAATGAAAAACTGTTTTTT
CASSQAGTGGNEKLFF